This T cell receptor (beta chain) was recorded in a study of T cells after yellow fever vaccination. The CDR3 is made up of 15 amino acids. Unmatched junction bases numbered 8, after V lost 6 bases and J lost 0 bases. Germline V gives CDR1 MNHNS, CDR2 SASEGT. TCRdb re-called the 5' RACE reads with MiXCR, one entry per CDR3 protein. The top ten hold around 24% of the sample, which has about 300,000 distinct CDR3 sequences, around 3.9% seen once. The clonotype comes from a man aged 18-30 years who received the YFV17D yellow fever vaccine. Sample: PBMCs, taken 5 days after the yellow fever booster vaccination. This chain joins TRBV6-1 and TRBJ2-7, with 7 bases lining up with TRBD1. The CDR3 sequence: CASSSGTAISYEQYV. CDR3 sequence (DNA): TGTGCCAGCAGCTCCGGGACAGCGATCTCCTACGAGCAGTACGTC.